This TCR beta chain was documented in a study of lymphopenia after photon versus proton radiotherapy. The CDR3 spans 18 residues. Per germline, CDR1 SGHTS and CDR2 YDEGEE. The junction had 11 bases not matched to a gene; V was cut back by 3 bases and J by 4 bases. Note on this clone: What it recognizes is unknown.

Study-level points and caveats: Proton therapy kept repertoires fairly stable, unlike photons, which gained effector/memory cells. After lymphocyte nadir, photon-treated repertoires showed oligoclonal expansion, especially CD8+ Temra. In patients who died, overall survival fell as post-nadir TCR diversity dropped more. Authors raise, but do not show, better survival with proton therapy.

TCRdb's table, derived via immunoSEQ multiplex PCR, lists solely in-frame clones and lacks some. The data contain about 26,000 clones, 75% to 90% of them singletons. The receptor was derived from a man aged 25-45 years with gastric cancer. The rearrangement uses TRBV5-8 and TRBJ2-5; 14 nucleotides agree with TRBD2. The sample here was peripheral blood, taken from a patient treated with photon-based radiotherapy. The CDR3 DNA sequence: TGTGCCAGCAGCTCTACCGGGACTAGCGGGAGATTCAGAGAGACCCAGTACTTC. It encodes CASSSTGTSGRFRETQYF.